The clone carrying this T cell receptor (beta chain) has just one count. The sample belongs to a study of shared T cell receptors in the human thymus. Some clones are missing from TCRdb's copy, which holds only in-frame ones; the method was immunoSEQ multiplex PCR. The sample shows hundreds of thousands of clones, roughly 94% of them seen only once. V lost 3 bases to trimming and J lost 1 base, with 9 bases between them. Per germline, CDR1 MDHEN and CDR2 SYDVKM. This CDR3 has 14 residues. The source is a human donor. The rearrangement joins TRBV28 to TRBJ1-1; no firm D call. Sequencing input: thymocytes. The CDR3 DNA sequence: TGTGCCAGCAGTTTGCAGCCGACGAACACTGAAGCTTTCTTT. Amino acid sequence: CASSLQPTNTEAFF.